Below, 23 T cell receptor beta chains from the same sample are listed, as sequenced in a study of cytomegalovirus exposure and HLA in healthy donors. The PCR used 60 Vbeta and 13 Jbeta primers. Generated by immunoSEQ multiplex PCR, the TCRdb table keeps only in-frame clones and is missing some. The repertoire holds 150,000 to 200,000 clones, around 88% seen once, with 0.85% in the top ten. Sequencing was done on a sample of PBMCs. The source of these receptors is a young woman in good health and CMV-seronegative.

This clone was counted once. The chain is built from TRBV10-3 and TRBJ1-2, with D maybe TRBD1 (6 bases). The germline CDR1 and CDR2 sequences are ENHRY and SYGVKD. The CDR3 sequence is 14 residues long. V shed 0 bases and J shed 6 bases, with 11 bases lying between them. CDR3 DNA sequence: TGTGCCATCAGTGAGTCCGGGGGGCTTAATGGCTACACCTTC. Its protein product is CAISESGGLNGYTF.

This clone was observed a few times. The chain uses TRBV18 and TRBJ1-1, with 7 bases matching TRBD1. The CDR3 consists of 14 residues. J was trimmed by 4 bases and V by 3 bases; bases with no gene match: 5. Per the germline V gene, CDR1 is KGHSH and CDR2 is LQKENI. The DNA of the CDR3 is TGTGCCAGCTCACCCGGGACAGTCAGCACTGAAGCTTTCTTT. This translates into CASSPGTVSTEAFF.

In DNA form, the CDR3 reads TGTGCCATCAGTGAGTCCGGGGGGACAGGGGTCGGCTACACCTTC. Translated, it gives CAISESGGTGVGYTF. V and J are TRBV10-3 and TRBJ1-2; 10 positions agree with TRBD1. From germline, CDR1 is ENHRY and CDR2 SYGVKD. J lost 8 bases, V lost 0 bases, and 6 bases had no gene match. CDR3 length: 15 residues.

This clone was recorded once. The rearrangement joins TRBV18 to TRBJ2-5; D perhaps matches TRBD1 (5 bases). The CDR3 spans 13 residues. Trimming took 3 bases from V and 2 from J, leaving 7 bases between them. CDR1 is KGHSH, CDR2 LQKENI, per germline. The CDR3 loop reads CASSPGRQETQYF. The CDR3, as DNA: TGTGCCAGCTCACCGGGGCGTCAAGAGACCCAGTACTTC.

The CDR3 DNA reads TGTGCCAGCAGCTCCCCCGCGGAGGGGCTCCTGGGCGAGCAGTACTTC. It translates to CASSSPAEGLLGEQYF. J is TRBJ2-7 and V is TRBV5-6, with D possibly matching TRBD2 (6 bases). V was trimmed by 3 bases and J by 6 bases, leaving 22 bases between them. The CDR3 length is 16 residues. Germline lookup yields CDR1 SGHDT and CDR2 YYEEEE.

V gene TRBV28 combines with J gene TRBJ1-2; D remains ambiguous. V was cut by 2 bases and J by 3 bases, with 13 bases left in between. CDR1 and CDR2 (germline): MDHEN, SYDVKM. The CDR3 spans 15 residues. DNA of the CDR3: TGTGCCAGCAGTTTACCCTTAATACGGGACTATGGCTACACCTTC. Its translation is CASSLPLIRDYGYTF.

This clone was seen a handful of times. The CDR3 nucleotides are TGTGCCAGCAGTGAAGCGCGGCTGGCCCAGCATTTT. This codes for CASSEARLAQHF. The chain joins TRBV2 to TRBJ1-5; D is uncertain. Germline V lookup: CDR1 SNHLY, CDR2 FYNNEI. Between the trimmed V and J ends, which lost 0 bases and 11 bases, there was a span of 8 bases. The CDR3 has 12 residues.

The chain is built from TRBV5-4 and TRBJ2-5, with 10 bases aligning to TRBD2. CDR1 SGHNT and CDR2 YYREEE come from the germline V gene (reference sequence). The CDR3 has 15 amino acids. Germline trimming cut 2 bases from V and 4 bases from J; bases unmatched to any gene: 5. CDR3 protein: CASSLYQRGGETQYF. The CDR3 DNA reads TGTGCCAGCAGCTTATACCAGCGGGGGGGAGAGACCCAGTACTTC.

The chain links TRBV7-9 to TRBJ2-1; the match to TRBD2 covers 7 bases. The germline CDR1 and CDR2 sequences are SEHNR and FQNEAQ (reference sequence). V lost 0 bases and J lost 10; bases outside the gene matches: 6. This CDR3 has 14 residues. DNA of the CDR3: TGTGCCAGCAGCTTAGCGGGAGGGCCCCCGGAGCAGTTCTTC. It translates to CASSLAGGPPEQFF.

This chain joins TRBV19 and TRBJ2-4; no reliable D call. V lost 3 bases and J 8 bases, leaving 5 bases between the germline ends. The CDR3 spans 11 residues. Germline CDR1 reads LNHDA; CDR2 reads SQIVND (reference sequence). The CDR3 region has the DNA TGTGCCAGTAGTATGGCCGACATTCAGTACTTC. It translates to CASSMADIQYF.

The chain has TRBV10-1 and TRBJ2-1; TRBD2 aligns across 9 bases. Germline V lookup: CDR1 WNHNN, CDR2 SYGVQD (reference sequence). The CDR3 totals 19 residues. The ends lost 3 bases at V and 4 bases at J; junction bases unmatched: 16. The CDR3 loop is CASSEGRASGASRYNEQFF. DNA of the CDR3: TGCGCCAGCAGTGAAGGACGGGCTAGCGGGGCCTCAAGGTACAATGAGCAGTTCTTC.

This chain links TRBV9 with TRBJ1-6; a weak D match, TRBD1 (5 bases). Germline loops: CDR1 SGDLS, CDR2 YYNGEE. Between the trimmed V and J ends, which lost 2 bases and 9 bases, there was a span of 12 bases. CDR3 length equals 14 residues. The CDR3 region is CASSVGAVGSPLHF. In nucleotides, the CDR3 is TGTGCCAGCAGCGTTGGGGCGGTGGGTTCACCCCTCCACTTT.

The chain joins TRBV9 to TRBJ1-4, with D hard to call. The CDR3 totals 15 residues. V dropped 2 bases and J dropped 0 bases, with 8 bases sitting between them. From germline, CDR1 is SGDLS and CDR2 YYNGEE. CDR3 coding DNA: TGTGCCAGCAGCGTTACAACATCAACTAATGAAAAACTGTTTTTT. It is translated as CASSVTTSTNEKLFF.

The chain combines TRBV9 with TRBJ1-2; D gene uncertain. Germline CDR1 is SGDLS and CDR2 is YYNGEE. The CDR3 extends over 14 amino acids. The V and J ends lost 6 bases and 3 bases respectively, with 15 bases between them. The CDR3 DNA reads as TGTGCCAGCACCTTTGGGCATTTGGACTATGGCTACACCTTC. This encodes CASTFGHLDYGYTF. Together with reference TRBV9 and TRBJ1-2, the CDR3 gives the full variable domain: DSGVTQTPKHLITATGQRVTLRCSPRSGDLSVYWYQQSLDQGLQFLIQYYNGEERAKGNILERFSAQQFPDLHSELNLSSLELGDSALYFCASTFGHLDYGYTFGSGTRLTVV.

The CDR3 region is CASSQGQRVNYGYTF. For the CDR3, the DNA is TGCGCCAGCAGCCAGGGACAGCGAGTCAACTATGGCTACACCTTC. The chain links TRBV5-1 to TRBJ1-2; TRBD1 matches 7 bases. The CDR3 has 15 residues. The germline gives CDR1 SGHRS, CDR2 YFSETQ. Trimming cost V 4 bases and J 2 bases; bases outside gene matches: 8.

The CDR3 DNA reads as TGTGCCAGCATTGGGGGGGGTACCTACGAGCAGTACTTC. Translating gives CASIGGGTYEQYF. This chain connects TRBV2 to TRBJ2-7; 7 bases are shared with TRBD2. V lost 7 bases and J lost 2; bases outside the gene matches: 5. The CDR3 has 13 amino acids. Germline assignment: CDR1 SNHLY and CDR2 FYNNEI.

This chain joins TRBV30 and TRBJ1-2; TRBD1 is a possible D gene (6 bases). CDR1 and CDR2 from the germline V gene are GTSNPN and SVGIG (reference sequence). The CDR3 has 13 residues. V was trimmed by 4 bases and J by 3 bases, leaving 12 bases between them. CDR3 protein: CAWTREGDYGYTF. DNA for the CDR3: TGTGCCTGGACCCGAGAGGGGGACTATGGCTACACCTTC.

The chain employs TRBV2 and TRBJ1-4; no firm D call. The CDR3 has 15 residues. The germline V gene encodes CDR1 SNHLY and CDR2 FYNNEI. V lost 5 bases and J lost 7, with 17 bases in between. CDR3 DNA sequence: TGTGCCAGCAGTCAAAGGCCACAACGGGGTGAAAAACTGTTTTTT. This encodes CASSQRPQRGEKLFF. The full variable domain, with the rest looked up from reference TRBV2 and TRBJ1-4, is EPEVTQTPSHQVTQMGQEVILRCVPISNHLYFYWYRQILGQKVEFLVSFYNNEISEKSEIFDDQFSVERPDGSNFTLKIRSTKLEDSAMYFCASSQRPQRGEKLFFGSGTQLSVL.

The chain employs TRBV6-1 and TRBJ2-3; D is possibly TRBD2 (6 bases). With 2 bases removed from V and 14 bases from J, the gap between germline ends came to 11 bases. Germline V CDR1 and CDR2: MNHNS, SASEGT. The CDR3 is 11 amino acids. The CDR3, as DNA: TGTGCCAGCAGTGAAAGTCGGAGGGGGTATTTT. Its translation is CASSESRRGYF.

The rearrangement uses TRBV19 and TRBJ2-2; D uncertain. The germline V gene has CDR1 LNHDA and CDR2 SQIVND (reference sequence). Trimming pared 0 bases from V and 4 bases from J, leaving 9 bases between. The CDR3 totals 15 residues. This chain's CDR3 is CASSIDLLSTGELFF. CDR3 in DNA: TGTGCCAGTAGTATAGATCTCTTGAGCACCGGGGAGCTGTTTTTT.

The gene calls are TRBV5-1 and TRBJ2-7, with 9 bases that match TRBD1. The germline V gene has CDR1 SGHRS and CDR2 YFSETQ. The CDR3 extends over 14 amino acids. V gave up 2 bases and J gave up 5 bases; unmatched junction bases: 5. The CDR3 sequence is CASSFGTGRNEQYF. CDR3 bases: TGCGCCAGCAGCTTTGGGACAGGGAGAAACGAGCAGTACTTC.

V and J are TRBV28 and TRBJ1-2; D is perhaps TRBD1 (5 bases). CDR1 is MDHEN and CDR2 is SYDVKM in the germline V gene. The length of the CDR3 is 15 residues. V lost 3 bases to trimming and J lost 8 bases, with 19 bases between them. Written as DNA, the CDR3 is TGTGCCAGCAGTTTCGGACAAGCGAGGGAGGAAGGCTACACCTTC. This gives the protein CASSFGQAREEGYTF.

CDR3 region: CASSLTGVMSYNEQFF. The CDR3 bases are TGTGCCAGCAGCCTGACAGGGGTGATGTCCTACAATGAGCAGTTCTTC. The V and J genes are TRBV5-8 and TRBJ2-1; 8 bases fit TRBD1. The germline V gene encodes CDR1 SGHTS and CDR2 YDEGEE. The CDR3 is 16 amino acids. V lost 4 bases to trimming and J lost 1 base; unmatched junction nucleotides: 7.